This T cell receptor (beta chain) was identified during a study of vaccination and CD4 T cells after COVID-19. Study overall: Samples were taken after vaccination, a median of around 76 days after dose two, with a range of 14 to 241. The study, taken as a whole, reports: Spike mono-reactivity was the property of 304 of 307 vaccine-specific clones in convalescent patients. Median SARS-CoV-2-reactive clonotype numbers went up from about 20 to 38, but not significantly.

Germline CDR1 is LNHNV and CDR2 is YYDKDF (reference sequence). The CDR3 runs to 16 residues. The trim removed 5 bases at V and 4 bases at J, leaving 13 bases unmatched. Treatment meaning: approximately nine-day PBMC culture with coronavirus spike peptide pools or control peptides (ViraFEST assay). PBMCs were cultured at 1.5 million to 2.5 million per well with approximately 9.8 IU/ml IL-2 and 8 to 10 ug/ml peptide pools. Notes on this clonotype: Its antigen is unidentified.

The Oncomine TCR Beta short-read assay sequenced DNA from cultured CD4+ T cells. Each CDR3 protein gets one entry after TCRdb re-called the PCR reads with MiXCR. Found here are around 25,000 distinct CDR3 sequences, 67% of them singletons; the top ten hold 15% to 20%. The chain joins TRBV15 to TRBJ1-2; TRBD1 agrees at 7 bases. The sample consisted of CD4+ T cells from blood, cultured in vitro, taken after SARS-CoV-2 vaccination. The receptor was derived from a human donor who received a COVID-19 vaccine. The CDR3 bases are TGTGCCACCAGCGCCCCGGAGACAGGGAAAATCTATGGCTACACCTTC. It yields the protein CATSAPETGKIYGYTF.